Listed here is a single T cell receptor beta chain. The data are from a study of shared T cell receptors in the human thymus. TCRdb keeps only in-frame clones here, not all; method: immunoSEQ multiplex PCR. The data contain 650,000 to 950,000 clones, 70% to 90% of them singletons. Trimming left V 5 bases short and J 7 bases short, with 27 bases between. This CDR3 is built from 17 residues. In germline, CDR1 is SGHDN, CDR2 FVKESK. These sequences were also reported in another study, on human thymus T cells. That study reports: In corrective heart surgery, resections were taken, and these provided the thymus tissue. Seemingly biased V and J gene usage marked thymic and blood repertoires. Related research reported highly overlapping thymic repertoires among unrelated individuals.

The sequence was obtained from a girl in the first two years of life with a congenital heart defect. J is TRBJ2-7 and V is TRBV14, with a tentative D call TRBD1 (6 bases). The specimen sequenced was thymocytes. The CDR3 region is CASSGLTSQGPEGEQYF. The CDR3 DNA follows: TGTGCCAGCAGCGGGCTGACGTCACAGGGACCCGAGGGGGAGCAGTACTTC.